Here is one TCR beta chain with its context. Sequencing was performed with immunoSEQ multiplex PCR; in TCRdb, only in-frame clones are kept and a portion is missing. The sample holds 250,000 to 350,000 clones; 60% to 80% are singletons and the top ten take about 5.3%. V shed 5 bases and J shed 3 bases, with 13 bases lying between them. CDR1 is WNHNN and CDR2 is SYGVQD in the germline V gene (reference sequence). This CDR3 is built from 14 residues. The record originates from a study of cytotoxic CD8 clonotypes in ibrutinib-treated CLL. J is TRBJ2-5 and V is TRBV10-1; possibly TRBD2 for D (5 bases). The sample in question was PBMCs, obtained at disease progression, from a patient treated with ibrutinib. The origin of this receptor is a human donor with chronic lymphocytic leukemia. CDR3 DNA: TGCGCCAGCAGTCGTTATAGGGAGAAAGAGACCCAGTACTTC. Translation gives CASSRYREKETQYF.